The next 28 T cell receptor beta chains were all read from a single sample in a study of T-cell memory formation after mild COVID-19. TCRdb ran MiXCR on the 5' RACE reads and lists one entry per CDR3 protein. The data contain more than 150,000 distinct CDR3 sequences, about 18% of them singletons. Sequencing input: PBMCs or a T cell subset sorted from them (not recorded which). The source is a man younger than 35 who had mild COVID-19 (a few samples of this study predate the infection). Cell type and time point are not known.

This clonotype was counted ten times or more. The gene calls are TRBV25-1 and TRBJ2-5; 8 bases match TRBD2. This CDR3 comprises 16 residues. Germline loops: CDR1 MGHDK, CDR2 SYGVNS. The V gene end was trimmed by 4 bases and the J gene end by 3 bases; junction bases not matched to a gene: 10. This CDR3 reads CASSATSGGYKETQYF. CDR3 DNA: TGTGCCAGCAGTGCTACCAGCGGGGGTTACAAAGAGACCCAGTACTTC.

This clonotype was recorded at least ten times. V usage is TRBV3-1 and J usage is TRBJ1-2; 8 bases match TRBD1. Trimming removed 1 base from V and 4 bases from J; junction bases left unmatched: 2. CDR1 and CDR2 from the germline V gene are LGHDT and YNNKEL (reference sequence). The CDR3 runs 14 residues. The CDR3 spells CASSQATGGYGYTF. In DNA form, the CDR3 reads TGTGCCAGCAGCCAAGCTACAGGGGGCTATGGCTACACCTTC.

The gene calls are TRBV12-3 or TRBV12-4 and TRBJ2-5, with D unresolved. This CDR3 region has 13 residues. Trimming pared 3 bases from V and 3 bases from J, leaving 8 bases between. CDR3 coding DNA: TGTGCCAGCAGTTTTCATGGGGAAGAGACCCAGTACTTC. The encoded protein is CASSFHGEETQYF.

This clonotype was seen more than once but under ten times. This chain links TRBV5-1 with TRBJ2-1; D uncertain. V was pared by 2 bases and J by 6 bases, with 12 bases between. This CDR3 is 14 amino acids long. Germline V CDR1 and CDR2: SGHRS, YFSETQ. CDR3 sequence: CASSLVSVSNEQFF. As DNA, the CDR3 is TGCGCCAGCAGCTTAGTCTCCGTTAGCAATGAGCAGTTCTTC.

This clonotype appeared many times. This chain links TRBV27 with TRBJ2-3, with D possibly matching TRBD2 (5 bases). This CDR3 has 14 residues. From germline, CDR1 is MNHEY and CDR2 SMNVEV (reference sequence). V was shortened by 6 bases and J by 3 bases, with 13 bases between the two germline ends. In nucleotides, the CDR3 is TGTGCCAGCAGGATGGGCAGGAGGACAGATACGCAGTATTTT. Translating it yields CASRMGRRTDTQYF.

The gene calls are TRBV9 and TRBJ1-5; the D gene is possibly TRBD1 (5 bases). There are 14 residues in the CDR3. V dropped 4 bases and J dropped 3 bases, with 11 bases sitting between them. Germline-derived CDR1 and CDR2 are SGDLS and YYNGEE. The CDR3 loop reads CASSYGTDNQPQHF. DNA for the CDR3: TGTGCCAGCAGCTACGGGACCGACAATCAGCCCCAGCATTTT.

J is TRBJ2-6 and V is TRBV4-2; 9 bases map to TRBD1. The germline V gene has CDR1 LGHNA and CDR2 YNFKEQ. Unmatched junction bases numbered 6, after V lost 4 bases and J lost 2 bases. This CDR3 has 17 residues. The CDR3 here is CASSRTGAAAGANVLTF. In DNA, the CDR3 is TGTGCCAGCAGCCGGACAGGGGCCGCCGCTGGGGCCAACGTCCTGACTTTC.

This clonotype was recorded at least ten times. The rearrangement joins TRBV5-1 to TRBJ2-2, with unresolved D. The CDR3 contains 12 residues. Germline lookup yields CDR1 SGHRS and CDR2 YFSETQ. Trimming took 4 bases from V and 5 from J, leaving 6 bases between them. In DNA form, the CDR3 reads TGCGCCAGCAGCCAGGTTACCGGGGAGCTGTTTTTT. Translating it yields CASSQVTGELFF. Full variable domain (missing parts from reference TRBV5-1 and TRBJ2-2): KAGVTQTPRYLIKTRGQQVTLSCSPISGHRSVSWYQQTPGQGLQFLFEYFSETQRNKGNFPGRFSGRQFSNSRSEMNVSTLELGDSALYLCASSQVTGELFFGEGSRLTVL.

This clonotype has only a few counts. This sequence joins TRBV6-5 and TRBJ2-5; D possibly corresponds to TRBD2 (5 bases). The V gene lost 0 bases and the J gene lost 9 bases, with 11 bases spanning the gap. Germline V gene sequence: CDR1 MNHEY, CDR2 SVGAGI. This CDR3 is built from 13 residues. CDR3: CASSYSRERAQYF. CDR3 in DNA: TGTGCCAGCAGTTACTCTAGAGAGAGGGCCCAGTACTTC.

In its sample, this clonotype was seen a few times. V usage is TRBV7-6 and J usage is TRBJ2-3; D may be TRBD1 (5 bases). Germline V CDR1 and CDR2: SGHVS, FNYEAQ. CDR3 length: 15 residues. Trimming stripped 5 bases from V and 4 bases from J, with 16 bases between. CDR3 loop: CASSPRQLRADTQYF. CDR3 in DNA: TGTGCCAGCAGCCCCCGACAGCTAAGGGCAGATACGCAGTATTTT.

This clonotype was detected a few times. V and J are TRBV12-3 or TRBV12-4 and TRBJ1-4; a possible D gene is TRBD1 (6 bases). The CDR3 covers 13 residues. Trimming removed 8 bases from V and 12 bases from J, with 19 bases in between. The CDR3 DNA sequence: TGTGCCAGCTCCCGGGGGCAGCTTGTGCAACTGTTTTTT. As protein: CASSRGQLVQLFF.

This clonotype was seen more than once but under ten times. The DNA for the CDR3 is TGTGCCAGCAGGTTAAGTTCTGGAAACACCATATATTTT. It translates to CASRLSSGNTIYF. The chain is built from TRBV27 and TRBJ1-3; D is undetermined. Germline assignment: CDR1 MNHEY and CDR2 SMNVEV (reference sequence). This CDR3 is built from 13 residues. V was clipped by 6 bases and J by 1 base, with 7 bases between them.

This clonotype came up a few times. V usage is TRBV6-2 or TRBV6-3 and J usage is TRBJ1-5; D is uncertain. Germline lookup yields CDR1 MNHEY and CDR2 SVGEGT. Trimming pared 6 bases from V and 5 bases from J, leaving 8 bases between. The CDR3 runs to 12 residues. The CDR3 protein is CASRSFYQPQHF. CDR3 bases: TGTGCCAGCAGGTCCTTTTATCAGCCCCAGCATTTT.

V is TRBV12-3 or TRBV12-4 and J is TRBJ1-4, with D possibly matching TRBD1 (5 bases). With 3 bases removed from V and 3 bases from J, the gap between germline ends came to 14 bases. The CDR3 sequence is 16 residues long. In DNA form, the CDR3 reads TGTGCCAGCAGTTTCTCATTAGGGGCCTCTAATGAAAAACTGTTTTTT. It codes for CASSFSLGASNEKLFF.

This clonotype was counted a few times. The genes are TRBV12-3 or TRBV12-4 and TRBJ1-1, with TRBD1 matching 9 bases. The CDR3 has 11 residues. Losses at the gene ends were 8 bases for V and 10 bases for J; bases not matched to a gene: 5. CDR3 nucleotides: TGTGCCAGCCACACAGGGGGCAGAGCTTTCTTT. Translation gives CASHTGGRAFF.

V is TRBV6-2 or TRBV6-3 and J is TRBJ1-5; no clear D. Germline V gene lookup returns CDR1 MNHEY and CDR2 SVGEGT. The V end was cut by 6 bases, the J end by 0 bases, with 6 bases between. This CDR3 has 13 amino acids. CDR3 protein: CASRAYSNQPQHF. Here the CDR3 DNA reads TGTGCCAGCAGGGCCTATAGCAATCAGCCCCAGCATTTT.

This clonotype was found a few times. This sequence joins TRBV6-5 and TRBJ2-7; D is undetermined. With 0 bases removed from V and 5 bases from J, the gap between germline ends came to 5 bases. CDR1 MNHEY and CDR2 SVGAGI come from the germline V gene. The CDR3 loop spans 12 amino acids. CDR3 in DNA: TGTGCCAGCAGTTACTCTTTGGACGAGCAGTACTTC. Protein sequence: CASSYSLDEQYF.

V and J are TRBV2 and TRBJ2-5; no definite D call. V dropped 11 bases and J dropped 5 bases, with 12 bases sitting between them. The CDR3 spans 11 residues. Germline CDR1 and CDR2: SNHLY and FYNNEI. DNA for the CDR3: TGTGCCGGAAGTGGCGAGGAGACCCAGTACTTC. Protein product: CAGSGEETQYF.

This clonotype was detected only a few times. The CDR3 spells CASGLSGQGIPGYTF. CDR3 bases: TGTGCCAGCGGTCTTTCGGGACAGGGAATCCCTGGCTACACCTTC. This chain connects TRBV7-9 to TRBJ1-2; 9 bases fit TRBD1. The CDR3 runs 15 residues. Germline V gives CDR1 SEHNR, CDR2 FQNEAQ (reference sequence). The V gene end was trimmed by 8 bases and the J gene end by 7 bases; junction bases not matched to a gene: 14.

This clonotype was observed a few times. The rearrangement joins TRBV7-9 to TRBJ2-1; D possibly matches TRBD1 or TRBD2 (5 bases each). V was trimmed by 5 bases and J by 7 bases, leaving 21 bases between them. The CDR3 contains 16 residues. Germline values: CDR1 SEHNR, CDR2 FQNEAQ (reference sequence). The CDR3 spells CASSPLGTVGENEQFF. CDR3 DNA: TGTGCCAGCAGCCCACTTGGGACGGTGGGTGAGAATGAGCAGTTCTTC.

V and J are TRBV18 and TRBJ1-1; D is unresolved. Trimming took 1 base from V and 8 from J, leaving 11 bases between them. This CDR3 has 13 residues. Germline V lookup: CDR1 KGHSH, CDR2 LQKENI. In DNA, the CDR3 is TGTGCCAGCTCACCACTCCAATGGGGAGAAGCTTTCTTT. Its translation is CASSPLQWGEAFF.

This clonotype occurred a few times. The chain combines TRBV2 with TRBJ2-2; D not certain. V shed 2 bases and J shed 4 bases, with 8 bases lying between them. Per the germline V gene, CDR1 is SNHLY and CDR2 is FYNNEI. The CDR3 length is 14 residues. The CDR3 here is CASSETRSTGELFF. DNA of the CDR3: TGTGCCAGCAGTGAAACCAGGTCCACCGGGGAGCTGTTTTTT.

The CDR3 DNA reads TGTGCCAGCAGCCTAGGCGTCACCTGGGGGTCCAAAAACATTCAGTACTTC. It specifies CASSLGVTWGSKNIQYF. The chain carries TRBV14 and TRBJ2-4; D is perhaps TRBD1 or TRBD2 (5 bases each). The V end lost 4 bases, the J end lost 2 bases, and 18 bases lay between the germline ends. The CDR3 totals 17 residues. The germline V gene encodes CDR1 SGHDN and CDR2 FVKESK.

This clonotype was detected only a few times. The chain couples TRBV7-3 to TRBJ2-1, with D possibly TRBD2 on 6 matching bases. The CDR3 consists of 14 residues. The germline V gene encodes CDR1 SGHTA and CDR2 FQGTGA. The ends were cut back, 2 bases at V and 6 bases at J, with 11 bases in the middle. The chain's CDR3 is CASSLGGALNEQFF. CDR3 sequence (DNA): TGTGCCAGCAGCTTAGGAGGGGCCCTCAATGAGCAGTTCTTC.

Concerning this clonotype itself: At one of its ends the junction is not consistent with the germline gene, which may arise from a read error. V usage is TRBV29-1 and J usage is TRBJ1-1; possible D gene TRBD1, 6 bases. The CDR3 length is 9 residues. Germline V lookup: CDR1 SQVTM, CDR2 ANQGSEA. The CDR3, as DNA: TGCAGCGTCGGAGACAGGATCAGCTTT. Translating gives CSVGDRISF.

The chain employs TRBV3-1 and TRBJ1-1; 9 bases map to TRBD1. CDR3 length: 15 amino acids. Germline V gene lookup returns CDR1 LGHDT and CDR2 YNNKEL (reference sequence). The J segment lost 3 bases and the V segment lost 3 bases, leaving 5 bases of the junction unmatched. This CDR3 is CASSHATGGYTEAFF. Here the CDR3 DNA reads TGTGCCAGCAGCCACGCAACAGGGGGCTACACTGAAGCTTTCTTT.

The CDR3 reads CASNPQGGSTGELFF. CDR3 nucleotide sequence: TGTGCCAGCAACCCCCAAGGGGGCTCGACCGGGGAGCTGTTTTTT. The rearrangement joins TRBV11-2 to TRBJ2-2; TRBD1 agrees at 7 bases. The CDR3 consists of 15 residues. Germline V gene data show CDR1 as SGHAT and CDR2 as FQNNGV. After removal of 7 bases from V and 5 bases from J, the junction contained 10 bases not matched to a gene.

The J gene is TRBJ1-2, the V gene TRBV9; TRBD1 is a possible D gene (5 bases). From germline, CDR1 is SGDLS and CDR2 YYNGEE. The V and J ends lost 6 bases and 4 bases respectively, with 13 bases between them. This CDR3 region has 13 residues. The CDR3 DNA reads as TGTGCCAGCACCCAGGGTTTCGGCTATGGCTACACCTTC. Translated: CASTQGFGYGYTF.